A selection of T cell receptor beta chains follows, all from one sample in a study of T-cell memory formation after mild COVID-19. TCRdb re-derived calls from the 5' RACE reads in MiXCR, one entry per CDR3 protein. Of 350,000 to 500,000 distinct CDR3 sequences in the sample, 15% to 20% were seen once. Sequenced: PBMCs or a T cell subset sorted from them (not recorded which). The receptors shown here come from a man aged 18 to 29 who had mild COVID-19 (a few samples of this study predate the infection). Cell type and time point are not known. Each CDR3 is given with its conserved first and last residue. The D gene is left open where the match is weak. Clone size is given for some rows only: seen once, a few or many times, or a class if the clone is expanded.

cdr3_length	d_call	v_call	j_call	clone_size	cdr3_aa	cdr3_nt
14	NA	TRBV7-9	TRBJ2-2	NA	CASRGRGLTGELFF	TGTGCCAGCCGGGGGCGCGGTTTAACCGGGGAGCTGTTTTTT
12	NA	TRBV9	TRBJ1-2	NA	CASSGTVYGYTF	TGTGCCAGCAGCGGGACAGTCTATGGCTACACCTTC
12	TRBD2	TRBV6-5	TRBJ2-7	NA	CASSSIAGEQYF	TGTGCCAGCAGCTCCATAGCGGGAGAGCAGTACTTC
15	NA	TRBV7-6	TRBJ2-3	few	CASSLIAPDGGTQYF	TGTGCCAGCAGCTTGATAGCGCCCGATGGAGGTACGCAGTATTTT
15	NA	TRBV7-9	TRBJ1-5	few	CASSLVLDSNQPQHF	TGTGCCAGCAGCTTAGTTTTAGATAGCAATCAGCCCCAGCATTTT
15	NA	TRBV5-4	TRBJ2-5	NA	CASSFLGAGIETQYF	TGTGCCAGCAGCTTCCTTGGGGCGGGGATAGAGACCCAGTACTTC
12	TRBD2	TRBV7-9	TRBJ2-1	many	CASSETRGVQFF	TGTGCCAGCAGCGAAACCCGGGGGGTTCAGTTCTTC
16	NA	TRBV27	TRBJ2-7	NA	CASSYGGLTRSYEQYF	TGTGCCAGCAGTTACGGGGGACTCACACGCTCCTACGAGCAGTACTTC
17	NA	TRBV6-5	TRBJ2-1	few	CASSLSLGRPSYNEQFF	TGTGCCAGCAGTCTTAGCCTTGGGCGCCCCTCCTACAATGAGCAGTTCTTC
15	TRBD1	TRBV6-6	TRBJ1-2	NA	CASSYGDSKTYGYTF	TGTGCCAGCAGTTATGGGGACAGTAAGACCTATGGCTACACCTTC
15	NA	TRBV7-2	TRBJ2-1	few	CASSLTTGAYNEQFF	TGTGCCAGCAGCTTAACGACGGGGGCCTACAATGAGCAGTTCTTC
15	TRBD2	TRBV5-1	TRBJ2-1	few	CASSLSSGGGNEQFF	TGCGCCAGCAGCTTGTCCAGCGGGGGGGGGAATGAGCAGTTCTTC
14	NA	TRBV5-1	TRBJ1-2	NA	CASSLDGAGNGYTF	TGCGCCAGCAGCTTGGACGGGGCCGGGAATGGCTACACCTTC
14	TRBD2	TRBV5-6	TRBJ2-3	NA	CASSRWEGMDTQYF	TGTGCCAGCAGCCGGTGGGAGGGGATGGATACGCAGTATTTT
15	TRBD2	TRBV5-4	TRBJ2-1	many	CASSLPGGVYNEQFF	TGTGCCAGCAGCTTGCCCGGGGGGGTATACAATGAGCAGTTCTTC
14	TRBD1	TRBV5-1	TRBJ2-4	NA	CASSSGQARNIQYF	TGCGCCAGCAGCTCAGGACAGGCCAGAAACATTCAGTACTTC
14	TRBD2	TRBV2	TRBJ2-7	NA	CASARLAGGYEQYF	TGTGCCAGCGCACGGCTAGCGGGGGGCTACGAGCAGTACTTC
18	NA	TRBV12-3/TRBV12-4	TRBJ2-5	NA	CASSQAPGRNPSWETQYF	TGTGCCAGCAGCCAAGCTCCGGGACGGAATCCGTCGTGGGAGACCCAGTACTTC
15	TRBD1	TRBV7-2	TRBJ1-2	few	CASSRTGGTSHGYTF	TGTGCCAGCAGCCGTACAGGGGGCACTAGCCATGGCTACACCTTC
15	NA	TRBV7-9	TRBJ2-1	few	CASAKIREEYNEQFF	TGTGCCAGCGCTAAGATCAGGGAGGAGTACAATGAGCAGTTCTTC
17	NA	TRBV28	TRBJ1-3	few	CASSPPGRTRSGNTIYF	TGTGCCAGCAGCCCTCCCGGGCGGACTCGCTCTGGAAACACCATATATTTT
19	TRBD1	TRBV12-3/TRBV12-4	TRBJ1-5	few	CASSSPPGQGHYSNQPQHF	TGTGCCAGCAGTAGTCCTCCGGGACAGGGACATTATAGCAATCAGCCCCAGCATTTT
16	TRBD1	TRBV5-4	TRBJ2-6	few	CASSDPGGPGANVLTF	TGTGCCAGCAGCGACCCAGGGGGCCCTGGGGCCAACGTCCTGACTTTC
15	NA	TRBV28	TRBJ2-1	NA	CASSLLTRRVDEQFF	TGTGCCAGCAGCCTCCTTACCCGTCGAGTCGATGAGCAGTTCTTC
14	NA	TRBV12-3/TRBV12-4	TRBJ1-5	few	CASSLWGGRQPQHF	TGTGCCAGCAGTTTATGGGGGGGCAGACAGCCCCAGCATTTT
17	NA	TRBV5-4	TRBJ1-3	NA	CASSFDLRDSRGNTIYF	TGTGCCAGCAGCTTTGATCTCCGGGATTCGCGAGGAAACACCATATATTTT
15	NA	TRBV7-3	TRBJ2-2	NA	CASSPHRDGTGELFF	TGTGCCAGCAGCCCGCACAGGGACGGCACCGGGGAGCTGTTTTTT
16	NA	TRBV4-2	TRBJ2-2	NA	CASSQAGNTNTGELFF	TGTGCCAGCAGCCAAGCGGGGAACACGAACACCGGGGAGCTGTTTTTT